The 11 T cell receptor beta chains below come from one sample, sequenced in a study of cytomegalovirus exposure and HLA in healthy donors. Use of 60 Vbeta and 13 Jbeta primers characterized the PCR. Clones were sequenced by immunoSEQ multiplex PCR, and TCRdb holds only the in-frame ones, with some missing. Of around 110,000 clones listed, roughly 69% are singletons. Material: PBMCs. These receptors came from a middle-aged woman in good health and CMV-seropositive.

This chain joins TRBV5-1 and TRBJ2-5, with D possibly being TRBD2 (5 bases). Germline V CDR1 and CDR2: SGHRS, YFSETQ. There are 15 residues in the CDR3. Between the trimmed V and J ends, which lost 2 bases and 2 bases, there was a span of 13 bases. The CDR3 spells CASSFRGAPQETQYF. CDR3 bases: TGCGCCAGCAGCTTCCGGGGAGCGCCGCAAGAGACCCAGTACTTC.

The chain couples TRBV7-8 to TRBJ2-1; TRBD2 agrees at 8 bases. CDR3 length equals 15 residues. Unmatched junction bases numbered 10, after V lost 5 bases and J lost 7 bases. Per germline, CDR1 SGHVS and CDR2 FQNEAQ. As DNA, the CDR3 is TGTGCCAGCAGCCCGCTGGGACGGGAGGGGAATGAGCAGTTCTTC. Translating it yields CASSPLGREGNEQFF.

The J gene is TRBJ2-4, the V gene TRBV28; D call uncertain. From germline, CDR1 is MDHEN and CDR2 SYDVKM. V was pared by 2 bases and J by 5 bases, with 4 bases between. CDR3 length equals 12 residues. CDR3 DNA sequence: TGTGCCAGCAGTTTACAGGAAAACATTCAGTACTTC. Translating it yields CASSLQENIQYF. Supplemented by reference TRBV28 and TRBJ2-4, the full variable domain reads DVKVTQSSRYLVKRTGEKVFLECVQDMDHENMFWYRQDPGLGLRLIYFSYDVKMKEKGDIPEGYSVSREKKERFSLILESASTNQTSMYLCASSLQENIQYFGAGTRLSVL.

The chain couples TRBV19 to TRBJ1-4; D may be TRBD1 (5 bases). The CDR3 runs 13 residues. V lost 6 bases and J lost 5, with 10 bases in between. Germline V gene sequence: CDR1 LNHDA, CDR2 SQIVND (reference sequence). The CDR3 region is CASRDSRNEKLFF. CDR3 nucleotide sequence: TGTGCCAGTAGAGACAGTCGAAATGAAAAACTGTTTTTT.

The chain couples TRBV7-9 to TRBJ2-7; 8 nucleotides align to TRBD2. Germline assignment: CDR1 SEHNR and CDR2 FQNEAQ (reference sequence). The CDR3 has 14 amino acids. Germline trimming cut 4 bases from V and 4 bases from J; bases unmatched to any gene: 6. In DNA form, the CDR3 reads TGTGCCAGCAGCTCCCGGACTAGCTGGTACGAGCAGTACTTC. Its translation: CASSSRTSWYEQYF.

In its sample, this clone was seen once. This rearrangement joins TRBV27 to TRBJ1-4; D may be TRBD1 (6 bases). Germline CDR1 MNHEY, CDR2 SMNVEV (reference sequence). The CDR3 spans 15 residues. Between the trimmed V and J ends, which lost 5 bases and 1 base, there was a span of 11 bases. The CDR3 region is CASSVTGRTNEKLFF. The CDR3 DNA reads TGTGCCAGCAGTGTCACAGGGAGAACTAATGAAAAACTGTTTTTT. Supplemented by reference TRBV27 and TRBJ1-4, the full variable domain reads EAQVTQNPRYLITVTGKKLTVTCSQNMNHEYMSWYRQDPGLGLRQIYYSMNVEVTDKGDVPEGYKVSRKEKRNFPLILESPSPNQTSLYFCASSVTGRTNEKLFFGSGTQLSVL.

This clone was observed a few times. V is TRBV29-1 and J is TRBJ1-3; 7 nucleotides agree with TRBD1. The CDR3 is made up of 13 amino acids. CDR1 and CDR2 from the germline V gene are SQVTM and ANQGSEA. Trimming cost V 4 bases and J 0 bases; bases outside gene matches: 0. The DNA of the CDR3 is TGCAGCGTTGGGACAGGCTCTGGAAACACCATATATTTT. Residues: CSVGTGSGNTIYF.

The chain couples TRBV19 to TRBJ2-3, with D possibly matching TRBD2 (6 bases). Per the germline V gene, CDR1 is LNHDA and CDR2 is SQIVND (reference sequence). V was cut by 3 bases and J by 3 bases, with 16 bases left in between. The CDR3 is made up of 16 amino acids. Here the CDR3 reads CASSILEGVGTDTQYF. CDR3 sequence (DNA): TGTGCCAGTAGTATTTTGGAGGGAGTGGGTACAGATACGCAGTATTTT.

The V gene is TRBV28, the J gene TRBJ2-7; 12 nucleotides line up with TRBD2. Germline CDR1 and CDR2: MDHEN and SYDVKM. Trimming cost V 2 bases and J 1 base; bases outside gene matches: 12. The CDR3 has 19 amino acids. The CDR3 DNA is TGTGCCAGCAGTTTAGTCGGGGCCCAACTAGCGGGAGGATCCTACGAGCAGTACTTC. It yields the protein CASSLVGAQLAGGSYEQYF.

The chain employs TRBV28 and TRBJ2-3; 8 bases are shared with TRBD2. Germline-derived CDR1 and CDR2 are MDHEN and SYDVKM. J was trimmed by 6 bases and V by 3 bases; bases with no gene match: 5. CDR3 length: 14 residues. This chain's CDR3 is CASSFGTSFDTQYF. CDR3 bases: TGTGCCAGCAGTTTCGGGACTAGTTTTGATACGCAGTATTTT.

The chain recombines TRBV4-1 with TRBJ1-2; D unclear. Trimming removed 4 bases from V and 2 bases from J, with 11 bases in between. Germline assignment: CDR1 MGHRA and CDR2 YSYEKL. The CDR3 contains 14 residues. The CDR3: CASSPVSSNYGYTF. The DNA of the CDR3 is TGCGCCAGCAGCCCGGTTTCCTCCAACTATGGCTACACCTTC.